The present T cell receptor beta chain was sequenced within a study of cytomegalovirus exposure and HLA in healthy donors. General observations from the study: Later analysis associated a missense DCLRE1C variant with TCR beta V- and J-gene trimming. Serostatus for CMV was the only available immune exposure information. One cluster of highly shared sequence variants probably arose as a sequencing artifact. Rare sequences made up most TCRs, while some public TCRs were found in many donors.

Note on this clone: Antigen specificity is unknown.

The CDR3 is 16 residues long. Unmatched junction bases numbered 6, after V lost 2 bases and J lost 5 bases. In germline, CDR1 is SGHRS, CDR2 YFSETQ. In the PCR, 60 Vbeta and 13 Jbeta primers were used. This table comes from immunoSEQ multiplex PCR, and its TCRdb copy is limited to in-frame clones, with some not included. This table holds 200,000 to 300,000 clones, 82% found once. The specimen was PBMCs. The TCR originated in a woman aged 35 to 49 in good health and CMV-seropositive. This chain joins TRBV5-1 and TRBJ2-2; 10 bases align to TRBD2. This chain's CDR3 is CASSFQPSGGTGELFF. The CDR3 DNA is TGCGCCAGCAGCTTCCAACCTAGCGGGGGAACCGGGGAGCTGTTTTTT.